This TCR beta chain was identified during a study of metastatic and nonmetastatic thyroid tumors. The wider study: Thyroid patients, malignant and benign, had repertoires compared across blood and tumor or nodule tissue.

Until they underwent thyroid surgery, no patient had received any treatment. This clone was recorded many times. Original analysis: Using the CDR3 differences seen across clinicopathological groups, the authors built a distant-metastasis classifier for papillary thyroid cancer, which was meant to discriminate distant-metastatic patients. TCRdb ran MiXCR on the PCR reads. The V and J calls reflect TCRdb's pipeline rather than the authors' work. The sample has more than 35,000 clones, approximately 12% seen once. Germline V lookup: CDR1 MDHEN, CDR2 SYDVKM. Trimming took off 6 bases at V and 0 bases at J, with 3 bases between the two ends. The CDR3 loop spans 12 amino acids.

This clonotype was sampled from a female donor with papillary thyroid cancer or a benign thyroid nodule (not recorded which). Some clones in this sample may be carry-over from other donors' samples. Material: blood. The V gene is TRBV28, the J gene TRBJ1-5, with D hard to call. The CDR3 DNA sequence: TGTGCCAGCAGGGATAGCAATCAGCCCCAGCATTTT. Translating it yields CASRDSNQPQHF.